The 17 T cell receptor beta chains in this list originate from one sample, sequenced in a study of blood T cell repertoires in COVID-19 (dated by TCRdb to between 2020 and 2021). Library preparation used the immunoSEQ multiplex PCR assay. Not all clones reach the TCRdb copy of this immuneACCESS table, which keeps in-frame sequences only. Checked studies attribute under half of the gap to unresolved V genes and leave the rest unexplained. The sample has a few hundred thousand clones on record, about 88% of them singletons. Approximately 1.3% of the sample goes to the ten largest clones. Sequencing was carried out using PBMCs or T cells enriched from blood (not recorded which). These TCRs come from a woman between 18 and 29 years old who had been exposed to COVID-19.

The V call is TRBV10-2, the J call TRBJ1-4; no clear D gene. The CDR3 totals 15 residues. Germline assignment: CDR1 WSHSY and CDR2 SAAADI. V lost 3 bases and J 7 bases, leaving 15 bases between the germline ends. DNA of the CDR3: TGCGCCAGCAGTGAAAGAACCGGAGATGGTGAAAAACTGTTTTTT. This translates into CASSERTGDGEKLFF.

The gene calls are TRBV9 and TRBJ1-3; D unclear. V was shortened by 2 bases and J by 0 bases, with 6 bases between the two germline ends. Germline-derived CDR1 and CDR2 are SGDLS and YYNGEE. This CDR3 region has 14 residues. The CDR3 loop reads CASSVGSSGNTIYF. The CDR3, as DNA: TGTGCCAGCAGCGTCGGTTCCTCTGGAAACACCATATATTTT.

This clone was observed a handful of times. The rearrangement links TRBV15 to TRBJ1-5; D is undetermined. In germline, CDR1 is LNHNV, CDR2 YYDKDF (reference sequence). Trimming cost V 8 bases and J 0 bases, with 11 bases left between them. This CDR3 has 14 residues. The CDR3 DNA follows: TGTGCCACCCAGAGAGGCGGTAGCAATCAGCCCCAGCATTTT. Translation: CATQRGGSNQPQHF.

V gene TRBV7-2 combines with J gene TRBJ1-2; D not resolved. The V gene's germline CDR1 is SGHTA and CDR2 FQGNSA. The length of the CDR3 is 13 residues. Trimming cost V 4 bases and J 2 bases, with 8 bases left between them. The CDR3 DNA sequence: TGTGCCAGCAGCTCACAGCTCAACTATGGCTACACCTTC. Protein product: CASSSQLNYGYTF.

The J gene is TRBJ2-2, the V gene TRBV20-1; D is unclear. Germline V gives CDR1 DFQATT, CDR2 SNEGSKA (reference sequence). This CDR3 comprises 11 residues. Deletions cut 3 bases from V and 7 bases from J, with 6 bases between. In nucleotides, the CDR3 is TGCAGTGCTAGTCGGGTCGGGGAGCTGTTTTTT. As protein: CSASRVGELFF.

This clone has just a few counts. The rearrangement joins TRBV5-4 to TRBJ2-7, with 10 nucleotides matching TRBD1. CDR1 SGHNT and CDR2 YYREEE come from the germline V gene (reference sequence). The CDR3 length is 15 residues. Trimming took 0 bases from V and 6 from J; bases not matched to a gene: 6. This chain's CDR3 is CASSLDGTGAFEQYF. The CDR3, as DNA: TGTGCCAGCAGCTTGGATGGGACAGGGGCCTTCGAGCAGTACTTC. Together with reference TRBV5-4 and TRBJ2-7, the CDR3 gives the full variable domain: ETGVTQSPTHLIKTRGQQVTLRCSSQSGHNTVSWYQQALGQGPQFIFQYYREEENGRGNFPPRFSGLQFPNYSSELNVNALELDDSALYLCASSLDGTGAFEQYFGPGTRLTVT.

V is TRBV7-9 and J is TRBJ2-7; 7 bases are shared with TRBD1. V shed 5 bases, J shed 2 bases, and the junction held 3 bases outside the gene matches. This CDR3 spans 13 amino acids. The germline CDR1 and CDR2 sequences are SEHNR and FQNEAQ (reference sequence). The CDR3 DNA reads as TGTGCCAGCAGCCGCACAGGGGCCTACGAGCAGTACTTC. Translation: CASSRTGAYEQYF.

Here the CDR3 reads CASSPIRGGAGYTQYF. The CDR3 DNA reads as TGTGCCAGCAGTCCGATACGCGGGGGGGCGGGTTATACGCAGTATTTT. V and J are TRBV27 and TRBJ2-3; 9 positions agree with TRBD2. CDR1 is MNHEY and CDR2 is SMNVEV in the germline V gene (reference sequence). The trim removed 5 bases at V and 7 bases at J, leaving 13 bases unmatched. The CDR3 is 16 residues long.

The genes are TRBV19 and TRBJ2-2; maybe TRBD2 (6 bases). Trimming stripped 5 bases from V and 4 bases from J, with 14 bases between. CDR3 length equals 15 residues. Germline V gene data show CDR1 as LNHDA and CDR2 as SQIVND (reference sequence). The chain's CDR3 is CASSARGATTGELFF. For the CDR3, the DNA is TGTGCCAGTAGTGCTCGCGGGGCGACCACCGGGGAGCTGTTTTTT.

V is TRBV7-9 and J is TRBJ1-2; no firm D call. V dropped 5 bases and J dropped 7 bases, with 11 bases sitting between them. This CDR3 contains 12 residues. Germline CDR1 reads SEHNR; CDR2 reads FQNEAQ (reference sequence). CDR3 protein: CASSLTGSGYTF. CDR3 DNA sequence: TGTGCCAGCAGCCTCACGGGAAGTGGCTACACCTTC.

This clone was seen once. The chain joins TRBV6-5 to TRBJ2-1; D perhaps matches TRBD1 (6 bases). V gave up 6 bases and J gave up 8 bases, with 17 bases separating them. The CDR3 length is 14 residues. Germline CDR1 is MNHEY and CDR2 is SVGAGI. The CDR3 DNA follows: TGTGCCAGCAGACCAACAGGGTCTCAGGATGAGCAGTTCTTC. This translates into CASRPTGSQDEQFF.

DNA for the CDR3: TGTGCCAGCAGTCCGGGACTAGCGGCCTACGAGCAGTACTTC. This sequence encodes CASSPGLAAYEQYF. The gene calls are TRBV2 and TRBJ2-7; TRBD2 matches at 11 bases. Germline loops: CDR1 SNHLY, CDR2 FYNNEI. After removal of 5 bases from V and 2 bases from J, the junction contained 2 bases not matched to a gene. The CDR3 covers 14 residues.

V and J are TRBV7-8 and TRBJ2-3; 15 bases map to TRBD2. The length of the CDR3 is 17 residues. V trimming: 5 bases; J trimming: 3 bases; junction bases outside the gene matches: 6. Germline V lookup: CDR1 SGHVS, CDR2 FQNEAQ. The CDR3 reads CASSLGGLAGGTDTQYF. The CDR3 coding sequence is TGTGCCAGCAGCCTAGGAGGACTAGCGGGAGGGACAGATACGCAGTATTTT.

This clone was seen repeatedly, ten times or more. V gene TRBV28 combines with J gene TRBJ1-2, with a tentative D call TRBD1 (6 bases). Germline loops: CDR1 MDHEN, CDR2 SYDVKM. Trimming stripped 8 bases from V and 5 bases from J, with 18 bases between. The CDR3 is 14 amino acids. CDR3 region: CASAGADVWYGYTF. For the CDR3, the DNA is TGTGCCAGCGCGGGGGCAGACGTTTGGTATGGCTACACCTTC.

The chain joins TRBV11-2 to TRBJ2-5; 7 bases agree with TRBD2. The J segment lost 1 base and the V segment lost 2 bases, leaving 7 bases of the junction unmatched. The CDR3 loop spans 16 amino acids. The germline V gene encodes CDR1 SGHAT and CDR2 FQNNGV. The CDR3 sequence is CASSLSTSAVQETQYF. CDR3 bases: TGTGCCAGCAGCTTATCTACTAGCGCCGTCCAAGAGACCCAGTACTTC.

This clone was detected a few times. The V call is TRBV28, the J call TRBJ1-2; 8 bases line up with TRBD1. V shed 6 bases, J shed 7 bases, and the junction held 13 bases outside the gene matches. This CDR3 spans 15 amino acids. Germline CDR1 and CDR2: MDHEN and SYDVKM. The CDR3, as DNA: TGTGCCAGCAGCCGAATATCCGGGACAGGATCTGGCTACACCTTC. This translates into CASSRISGTGSGYTF.

The chain has TRBV13 and TRBJ2-2; a possible D gene is TRBD1 (6 bases). The germline V gene encodes CDR1 PRHDT and CDR2 FYEKMQ (reference sequence). Trimming cost V 1 base and J 3 bases, with 12 bases left between them. This CDR3 has 16 residues. The CDR3 bases are TGTGCCAGCAGCTTAGAAGAGGGGGAATACACCGGGGAGCTGTTTTTT. Translated, it gives CASSLEEGEYTGELFF.